This T cell receptor beta chain stems from a study of CD8 T cells in ankylosing spondylitis. The study, taken as a whole, reports: What seemed typical of ankylosing spondylitis blood was a TCR beta motif built from several highly homologous variants. Reportedly, matched ankylosing spondylitis synovial fluid was significantly enriched for disease-linked clones.

By quantitative 5'-RACE with molecular barcodes, the TCR beta libraries were made. From the 5' RACE reads, TCRdb called clonotypes with MiXCR, one entry per CDR3 protein. The data show about 92,000 distinct CDR3 sequences, around 10% seen once. Many counts were recorded for this clonotype. The antigen remains undetermined. Germline V gene sequence: CDR1 SGHVS, CDR2 FQNEAQ. The CDR3 totals 15 residues. Trimming pared 0 bases from V and 4 bases from J, leaving 10 bases between. This clonotype was obtained from a male donor with ankylosing spondylitis or in good health (not recorded which). The V call is TRBV7-8, the J call TRBJ2-1; weak D call: TRBD2 (5 bases). The sequenced material came from blood, either unsorted or a sorted T cell fraction (not recorded which). CDR3 bases: TGTGCCAGCAGCTTAGCGGGAGCCGAATACAATGAGCAGTTCTTC. Encoded protein: CASSLAGAEYNEQFF.